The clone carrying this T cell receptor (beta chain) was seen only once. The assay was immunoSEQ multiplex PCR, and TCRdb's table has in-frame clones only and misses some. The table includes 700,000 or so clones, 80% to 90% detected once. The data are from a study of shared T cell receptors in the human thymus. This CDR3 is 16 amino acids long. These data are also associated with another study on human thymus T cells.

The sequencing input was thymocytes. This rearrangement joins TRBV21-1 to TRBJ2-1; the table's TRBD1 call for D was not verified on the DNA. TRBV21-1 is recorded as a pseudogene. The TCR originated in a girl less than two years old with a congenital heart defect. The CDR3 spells CASSKGPGGKGNEQFF. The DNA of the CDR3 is TGTGCCAGCAGCAAAGGGCCAGGGGGCAAGGGCAATGAGCAGTTCTTC.